This passage covers 20 T cell receptor beta chains from one sample sequenced in a study of T cell clonality in common variable immunodeficiency. Profiling relied on immunoSEQ multiplex PCR, and the TCRdb table lists in-frame clones only, not all of them. The record shows 35,000 to 55,000 clones for this sample, with no singletons present. Source material: peripheral blood mononuclear cells. The origin of the receptors is a person between 18 and 75 years old in good health.

This clone has at least ten counts. From the germline J gene comes the end of the CDR3, since the read stops 3 residues before it. The chain is built from TRBV6-2 or TRBV6-3 and TRBJ2-5, with 9 positions matching TRBD2. Germline V gives CDR1 MNHEY, CDR2 SVGEGT. The CDR3 length is 16 residues. The J segment lost 5 bases and the V segment lost 0 bases, leaving 7 bases of the junction unmatched. CDR3 sequence: CASSYSRRGGGETQYF. Partial CDR3 DNA: TGTGCCAGCAGTTACTCGAGGCGGGGGGGAGGCGAGACC.

The table lists this clone with many counts. The read ends 3 residues shy of where the CDR3 ends; the end is completed using the germline J gene. The chain links TRBV20-1 to TRBJ1-1; 7 bases map to TRBD1. The J segment lost 3 bases and the V segment lost 1 base, leaving 5 bases of the junction unmatched. CDR3 size: 14 residues. Germline lookup yields CDR1 DFQATT and CDR2 SNEGSKA (reference sequence). CDR3 bases read: TGCAGTGCTAGAGTAGGGGGCCGGGACACTGAA. It codes for CSARVGGRDTE. The complete CDR3 reads CSARVGGRDTEAFF.

As concerns this clone: The CDR3 end is not reached by the read, which stops 3 residues before it; the germline J gene fills it in. V and J are TRBV19 and TRBJ2-1, with TRBD2 matching over 11 bases. Germline V gene sequence: CDR1 LNHDA, CDR2 SQIVND (reference sequence). This CDR3 is built from 16 residues. V was clipped by 3 bases and J by 3 bases; unmatched bases: 4. The CDR3: CASSIGGLAVYNEQFF. The part of the CDR3 DNA that was read is TGTGCCAGTAGTATTGGGGGACTAGCGGTCTACAATGAG. Supplemented by reference TRBV19 and TRBJ2-1, the full variable domain reads DGGITQSPKYLFRKEGQNVTLSCEQNLNHDAMYWYRQDPGQGLRLIYYSQIVNDFQKGDIAEGYSVSREKKESFPLTVTSAQKNPTAFYLCASSIGGLAVYNEQFFGPGTRLTVL.

This clone was recorded many times. The part of the CDR3 DNA that was read is TGTGCCAGTAGTATGTTCCCGCGGACAGGTGAAAAA. Its protein product is CASSMFPRTGEK. The full-length CDR3 reads as CASSMFPRTGEKLFF. V usage is TRBV19 and J usage is TRBJ1-4; 7 bases are a match to TRBD1. The CDR3 is cut off 3 residues early in the read; its end comes from the germline J gene. V was pared by 3 bases and J by 7 bases, with 8 bases of the junction left unmatched. The CDR3 totals 15 residues. Germline V CDR1 and CDR2: LNHDA, SQIVND (reference sequence). Variable domain in full (rest from reference TRBV19 and TRBJ1-4): DGGITQSPKYLFRKEGQNVTLSCEQNLNHDAMYWYRQDPGQGLRLIYYSQIVNDFQKGDIAEGYSVSREKKESFPLTVTSAQKNPTAFYLCASSMFPRTGEKLFFGSGTQLSVL.

This clone was seen at least ten times. Sequencing ends 3 residues short of the CDR3 end; the germline J gene provides the rest. V gene TRBV7-3 combines with J gene TRBJ2-1; 8 positions match TRBD2. CDR1 SGHTA and CDR2 FQGTGA come from the germline V gene. This CDR3 spans 16 amino acids. J was trimmed by 5 bases and V by 2 bases; bases with no gene match: 8. The CDR3 DNA, read in part, is TGTGCCAGCAGCTTAGTGTCGGGGGGGAGGGACAATGAG. Translation: CASSLVSGGRDNE. The full CDR3 is CASSLVSGGRDNEQFF.

This clone was observed many times. The observed sequence ends 3 residues before the CDR3 terminus, with the missing tail filled in from the germline J gene. V usage is TRBV20-1 and J usage is TRBJ2-5; weak D call: TRBD2 (5 bases). The CDR3 is 13 residues long. The ends were cut back, 6 bases at V and 5 bases at J, with 16 bases in the middle. CDR1 and CDR2 (germline): DFQATT, SNEGSKA (reference sequence). The CDR3 loop is CSADPAEVETQYF. The CDR3 DNA, read in part, is TGCAGTGCCGACCCAGCGGAGGTGGAGACC.

This clone was seen repeatedly, ten times or more. The read stops 3 residues short of the end of the CDR3; the missing end is completed from the germline J gene. This chain links TRBV5-1 with TRBJ2-1; D uncertain. Germline loops: CDR1 SGHRS, CDR2 YFSETQ. The CDR3 has 15 residues. Trimming stripped 1 base from V and 5 bases from J, with 13 bases between. The CDR3 DNA, read in part, is TGCGCCAGCAGCTTGCTCACTGTTGTAGACAATGAG. Translated, it gives CASSLLTVVDNE. The complete CDR3 reads CASSLLTVVDNEQFF.

This clone was detected many times. From the germline J gene comes the end of the CDR3, since the read stops 3 residues before it. The chain joins TRBV2 to TRBJ2-5; 8 bases match TRBD1. CDR3 length: 13 residues. Germline V lookup: CDR1 SNHLY, CDR2 FYNNEI. Losses at the gene ends were 6 bases for V and 7 bases for J; bases not matched to a gene: 7. The sequenced CDR3 bases are TGTGCCAGCAGGGGCGGACAGGGCCCGACC. It is translated as CASRGGQGPT. The CDR3 as a whole reads CASRGGQGPTQYF.

This clone was recorded many times. This chain's CDR3 is CASSITGLGNTYEQYF. Partial CDR3 DNA: TGTGCCAGCAGTATAACAGGGCTCGGCAATACCTACGAG. The chain joins TRBV7-8 to TRBJ2-7; D is perhaps TRBD1 (6 bases). The read halts 3 residues ahead of the CDR3 end, with the missing end drawn from the germline J gene. With 6 bases removed from V and 2 bases from J, the gap between germline ends came to 20 bases. Germline-derived CDR1 and CDR2 are SGHVS and FQNEAQ. The CDR3 contains 16 residues.

This clone has ten or more counts. The read terminates 3 residues before the CDR3 end, so the remaining end is supplied by the germline J gene. J is TRBJ1-5 and V is TRBV11-2; no reliable D call. The CDR3 loop spans 13 amino acids. Germline values: CDR1 SGHAT, CDR2 FQNNGV. The V end was cut by 5 bases, the J end by 0 bases, with 5 bases between. The part of the CDR3 DNA that was read is TGTGCCAGCAGCCCTAATAGCAATCAGCCC. Encoded protein: CASSPNSNQP. The entire CDR3 sequence reads CASSPNSNQPQHF.

In this sample, this clone turned up many times. The CDR3 reads CASSVATSGGLNEQFF. Partial CDR3 DNA: TGTGCCAGCAGCGTAGCTACAAGCGGGGGGTTGAATGAG. V is TRBV9 and J is TRBJ2-1, with 9 bases fitting TRBD2. The read is 3 residues too short to cover the CDR3 end, so that end is filled in from the germline J gene. The CDR3 spans 16 residues. V shed 0 bases and J 7 bases; nucleotides not matched to a gene: 8. Germline assignment: CDR1 SGDLS and CDR2 YYNGEE.

In this sample, this clone turned up many times. Sequencing ends 3 residues short of the CDR3 end; the germline J gene provides the rest. V is TRBV20-1 and J is TRBJ1-2, with unresolved D. This CDR3 is 17 amino acids long. With 0 bases removed from V and 3 bases from J, the gap between germline ends came to 20 bases. Germline V lookup: CDR1 DFQATT, CDR2 SNEGSKA (reference sequence). CDR3 sequence reads: CSARDFLRQTQHYGYTF. CDR3 DNA, as far as it was read: TGCAGTGCTAGAGATTTTTTAAGGCAAACCCAACACTATGGC.

This clone was observed many times. The missing CDR3 end, 3 residues past where the read stops, is filled in from the germline J gene. The chain combines TRBV19 with TRBJ1-6, with a weak D call TRBD1 (6 bases). The germline gives CDR1 LNHDA, CDR2 SQIVND (reference sequence). The CDR3 runs 16 residues. The V gene lost 3 bases and the J gene lost 4 bases, with 13 bases spanning the gap. The sequenced CDR3 bases are TGTGCCAGTAGTATGGGGAGGACAGTATATAATTCACCC. Translating gives CASSMGRTVYNSP. The whole CDR3 reads CASSMGRTVYNSPLHF.

This clone was observed at least ten times. One junction end does not reproduce the germline sequence, and a read error may be involved. The read comes to an end 3 residues before the CDR3 does, leaving the germline J gene to fill in the end. Other nucleotide sequences from this sample produce the same CDR3. This chain connects TRBV29-1 to TRBJ2-2, with D possibly TRBD1 on 7 matching bases. From germline, CDR1 is SQVTM and CDR2 ANQGSEA. The CDR3 spans 12 residues. The CDR3 sequence is CSGQENTGELFF. The CDR3 bases that were read are TGTAGCGGACAGGAAAACACCGGGGAG.

This clone was seen a handful of times. The CDR3 region is CASSYTGTDNYDYTF. The CDR3 DNA, read in part, is TGTGCCAGCAGCTACACCGGGACAGACAACTACGAC. The chain couples TRBV7-9 to TRBJ1-2, with 7 nucleotides matching TRBD1. Read data end 3 residues before the CDR3 end; the end is taken from the germline J gene. Germline CDR1 and CDR2: SEHNR and FQNEAQ (reference sequence). The CDR3 runs 15 residues.

This clone showed up many times. The read halts 3 residues ahead of the CDR3 end, with the missing end drawn from the germline J gene. V gene TRBV5-1 combines with J gene TRBJ1-1; 7 nucleotides align to TRBD1. Germline CDR1 and CDR2: SGHRS and YFSETQ. This CDR3 has 12 amino acids. Trimming took 7 bases from V and 7 from J; bases not matched to a gene: 7. The CDR3 DNA, read in part, is TGCGCCAGCGTCTCCCGGGACAGTGAA. This gives the protein CASVSRDSE. The full CDR3 is CASVSRDSEAFF.

This clone has ten or more counts. The read is 3 residues too short to cover the CDR3 end, so that end is filled in from the germline J gene. The chain uses TRBV20-1 and TRBJ2-1; weak D call: TRBD2 (7 bases). The V gene lost 3 bases and the J gene lost 9 bases, with 15 bases spanning the gap. The CDR3 is 13 residues long. Germline CDR1 reads DFQATT; CDR2 reads SNEGSKA (reference sequence). CDR3 bases read: TGCAGTGCTAGGGGGGCGGGAGCATTTGAG. Translating gives CSARGAGAFE. The entire CDR3 is CSARGAGAFEQFF.

Notes on this clone: The read comes to an end 3 residues before the CDR3 does, leaving the germline J gene to fill in the end. V gene TRBV6-2 or TRBV6-3 combines with J gene TRBJ2-7, with 7 positions matching TRBD2. The CDR3 covers 14 residues. Germline CDR1 is MNHEY and CDR2 is SVGEGT. V lost 6 bases, J lost 2 bases, and 7 bases stayed unmatched. The DNA read from the CDR3 is TGTGCCAGCAGACCCAGCGGGGCCGCCTACGAG. Translated: CASRPSGAAYE. The complete CDR3 protein is CASRPSGAAYEQYF.

In its sample, this clone was seen many times. The read ends 3 residues before the CDR3 terminus; that terminus is restored from the germline J gene. The chain couples TRBV6-1 to TRBJ1-1, with D perhaps TRBD1 (6 bases). The germline V gene has CDR1 MNHNS and CDR2 SASEGT. V was cut by 2 bases and J by 0 bases, with 13 bases left in between. The CDR3 has 16 residues. The CDR3 reads CASSEPGQFVNTEAFF. The CDR3 bases that were read are TGTGCCAGCAGTGAACCCGGACAGTTCGTGAACACTGAA.

In regard to this clone: One end of the junction does not line up with germline, which may come from a read error. The CDR3 end lies 3 residues beyond the end of the read and is filled in from the germline J gene. Other DNA sequences in this sample translate to the same CDR3. This sequence joins TRBV5-1 and TRBJ1-2, with D possibly being TRBD1 (5 bases). The CDR3 length is 16 residues. Per germline, CDR1 SGHRS and CDR2 YFSETQ. CDR3 DNA, as far as it was read: TGCGCTAGCAGCTTGGACTCCGGGCAGGGAGTCTATGGC. It yields the protein CASSLDSGQGVYG. The complete CDR3 protein is CASSLDSGQGVYGYTF.